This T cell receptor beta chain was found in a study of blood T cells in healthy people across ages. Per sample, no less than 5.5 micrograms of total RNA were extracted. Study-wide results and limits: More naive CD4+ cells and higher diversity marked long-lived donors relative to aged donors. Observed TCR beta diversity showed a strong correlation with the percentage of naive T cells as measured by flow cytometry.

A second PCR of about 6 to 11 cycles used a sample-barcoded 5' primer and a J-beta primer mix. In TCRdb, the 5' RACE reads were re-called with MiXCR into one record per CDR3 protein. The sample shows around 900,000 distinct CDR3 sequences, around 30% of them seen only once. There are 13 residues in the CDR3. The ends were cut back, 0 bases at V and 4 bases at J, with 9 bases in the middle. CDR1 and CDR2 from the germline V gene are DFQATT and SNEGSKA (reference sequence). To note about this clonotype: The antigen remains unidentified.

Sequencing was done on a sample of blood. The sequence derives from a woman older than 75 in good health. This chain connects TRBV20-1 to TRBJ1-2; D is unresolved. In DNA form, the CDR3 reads TGCAGTGCTAGAGATCGGAATATCTATGGCTACACCTTC. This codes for CSARDRNIYGYTF.